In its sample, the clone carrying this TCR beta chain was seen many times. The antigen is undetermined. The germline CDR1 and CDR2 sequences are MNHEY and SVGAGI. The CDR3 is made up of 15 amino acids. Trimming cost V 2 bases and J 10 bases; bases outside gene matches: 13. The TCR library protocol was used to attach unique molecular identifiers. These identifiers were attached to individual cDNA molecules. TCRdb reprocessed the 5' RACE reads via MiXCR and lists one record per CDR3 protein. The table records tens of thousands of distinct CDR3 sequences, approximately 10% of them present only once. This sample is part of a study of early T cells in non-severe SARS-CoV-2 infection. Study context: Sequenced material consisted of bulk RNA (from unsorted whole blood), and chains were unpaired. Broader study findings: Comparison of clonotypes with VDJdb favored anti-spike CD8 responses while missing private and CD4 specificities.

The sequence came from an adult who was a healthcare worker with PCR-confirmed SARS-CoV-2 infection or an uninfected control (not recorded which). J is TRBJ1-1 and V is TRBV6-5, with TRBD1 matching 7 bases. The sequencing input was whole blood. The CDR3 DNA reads TGTGCCAGCAGTTACCTCCTTACAGGGGCCTTGGGAGCTTTCTTT. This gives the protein CASSYLLTGALGAFF.